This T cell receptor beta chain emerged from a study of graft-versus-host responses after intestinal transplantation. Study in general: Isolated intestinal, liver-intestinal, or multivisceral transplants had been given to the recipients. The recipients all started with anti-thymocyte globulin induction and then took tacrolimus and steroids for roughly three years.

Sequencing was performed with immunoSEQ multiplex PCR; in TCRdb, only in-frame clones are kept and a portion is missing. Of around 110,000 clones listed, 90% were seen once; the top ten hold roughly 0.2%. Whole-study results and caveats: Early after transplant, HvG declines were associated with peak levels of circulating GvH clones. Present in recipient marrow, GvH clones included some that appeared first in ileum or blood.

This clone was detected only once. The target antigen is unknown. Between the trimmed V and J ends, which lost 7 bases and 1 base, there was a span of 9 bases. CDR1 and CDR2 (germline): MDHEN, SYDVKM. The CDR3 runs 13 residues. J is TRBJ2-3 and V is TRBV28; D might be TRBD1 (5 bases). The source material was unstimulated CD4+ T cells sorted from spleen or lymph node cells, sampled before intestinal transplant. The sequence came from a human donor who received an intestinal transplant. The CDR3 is CASNPGRTDTQYF. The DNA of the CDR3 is TGTGCCAGCAACCCAGGGCGCACAGATACGCAGTATTTT.